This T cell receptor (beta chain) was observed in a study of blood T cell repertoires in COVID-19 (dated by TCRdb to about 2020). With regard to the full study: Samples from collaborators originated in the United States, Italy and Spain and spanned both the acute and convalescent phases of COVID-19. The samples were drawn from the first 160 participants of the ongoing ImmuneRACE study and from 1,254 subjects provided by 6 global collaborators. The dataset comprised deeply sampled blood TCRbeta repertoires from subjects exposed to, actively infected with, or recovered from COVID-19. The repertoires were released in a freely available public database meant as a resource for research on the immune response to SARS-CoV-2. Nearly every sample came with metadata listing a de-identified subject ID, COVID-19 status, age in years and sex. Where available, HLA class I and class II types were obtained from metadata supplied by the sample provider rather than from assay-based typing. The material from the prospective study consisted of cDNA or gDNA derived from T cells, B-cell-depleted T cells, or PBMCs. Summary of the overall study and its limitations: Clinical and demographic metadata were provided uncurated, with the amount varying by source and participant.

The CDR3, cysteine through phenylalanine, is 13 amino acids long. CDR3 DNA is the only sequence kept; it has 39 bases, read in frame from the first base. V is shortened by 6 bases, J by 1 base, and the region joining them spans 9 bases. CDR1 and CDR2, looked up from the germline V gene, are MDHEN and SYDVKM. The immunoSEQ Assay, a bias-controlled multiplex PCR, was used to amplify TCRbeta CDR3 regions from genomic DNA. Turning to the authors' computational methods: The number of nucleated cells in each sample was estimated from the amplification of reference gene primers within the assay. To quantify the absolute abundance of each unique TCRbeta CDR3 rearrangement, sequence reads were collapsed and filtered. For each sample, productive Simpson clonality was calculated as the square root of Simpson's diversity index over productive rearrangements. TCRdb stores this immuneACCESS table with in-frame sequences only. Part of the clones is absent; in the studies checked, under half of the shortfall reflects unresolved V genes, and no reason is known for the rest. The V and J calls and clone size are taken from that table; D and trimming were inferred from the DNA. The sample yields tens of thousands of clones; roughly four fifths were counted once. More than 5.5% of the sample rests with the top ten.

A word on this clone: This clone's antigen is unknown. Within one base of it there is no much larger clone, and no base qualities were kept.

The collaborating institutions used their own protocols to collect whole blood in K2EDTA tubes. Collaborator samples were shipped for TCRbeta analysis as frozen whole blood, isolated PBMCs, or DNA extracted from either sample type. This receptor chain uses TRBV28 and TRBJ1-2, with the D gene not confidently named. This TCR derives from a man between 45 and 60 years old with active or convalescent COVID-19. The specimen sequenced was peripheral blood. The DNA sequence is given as TGTGCCAGCAGCCTGAGTATTAACTATGGCTACACCTTC. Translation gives CASSLSINYGYTF.